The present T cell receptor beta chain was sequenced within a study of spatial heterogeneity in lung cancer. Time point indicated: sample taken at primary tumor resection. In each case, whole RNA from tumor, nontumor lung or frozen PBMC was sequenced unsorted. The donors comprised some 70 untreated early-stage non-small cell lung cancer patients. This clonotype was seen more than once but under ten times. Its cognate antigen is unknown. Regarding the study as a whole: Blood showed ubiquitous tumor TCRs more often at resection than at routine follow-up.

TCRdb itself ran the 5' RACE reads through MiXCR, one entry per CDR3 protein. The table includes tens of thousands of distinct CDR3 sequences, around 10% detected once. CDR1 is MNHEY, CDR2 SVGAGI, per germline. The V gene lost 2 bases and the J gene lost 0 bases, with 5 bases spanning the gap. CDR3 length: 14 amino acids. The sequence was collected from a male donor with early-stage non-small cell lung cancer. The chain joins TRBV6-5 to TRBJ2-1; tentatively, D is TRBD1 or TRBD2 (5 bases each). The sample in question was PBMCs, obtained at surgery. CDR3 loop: CASSYGGSYNEQFF. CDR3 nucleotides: TGTGCCAGCAGTTACGGGGGCTCCTACAATGAGCAGTTCTTC.